This T cell receptor beta chain was recovered during a study of T-cell memory formation after mild COVID-19. Study as a whole: Among the donors, TCR clusters were largely specific to each donor.

Study-wide results and limits: Day 15 to 85 contractors were CD4/CD8 balanced; later expanders leaned CD4+. Contracting CD4+ clones sat mainly in CM and EM; CD8+ in EMRA.

On this clonotype itself: What it binds is not known.

Germline CDR1 and CDR2: MNHEY and SMNVEV (reference sequence). The CDR3 covers 13 residues. J was trimmed by 7 bases and V by 6 bases; bases with no gene match: 6. The 5'RACE method, run with constant-segment primers, produced TCR alpha and TCR beta cDNA libraries (carrying sample barcodes and UMIs). TCRdb fed the 5' RACE reads into MiXCR, producing one record per CDR3 protein. The data show roughly 150,000 distinct CDR3 sequences, 13% to 15% seen once. The chain links TRBV27 to TRBJ2-1, with 7 bases aligning to TRBD2. The TCR was taken from an adult woman who had mild COVID-19 (a few samples of this study predate the infection). Cell type and time point are not known. Material for sequencing was PBMCs or a T cell subset sorted from them (not recorded which). The CDR3 is CASSRREGNEQFF. The CDR3 nucleotides are TGTGCCAGCAGCCGGAGGGAGGGGAATGAGCAGTTCTTC.